This T cell receptor beta chain comes out of a study of cytomegalovirus exposure and HLA in healthy donors. Primers included in the PCR were 60 Vbeta and 13 Jbeta primers. The assay was immunoSEQ multiplex PCR, and TCRdb's table has in-frame clones only and misses some. The sample lists fewer than 200,000 clones; around 77% were seen once. Sample: PBMCs. The receptor's source is a man aged 55 to 69 in good health and CMV-seronegative.

The CDR3, as DNA: TGTGCCAGCAGATTCGCGGGGGGCGCAGATACGCAGTATTTT. Translating gives CASRFAGGADTQYF. The V call is TRBV7-8, the J call TRBJ2-3; 8 bases are a match to TRBD2. CDR1 SGHVS and CDR2 FQNEAQ come from the germline V gene. The CDR3 sequence is 14 residues long. J lost 4 bases, V lost 6 bases, and 6 bases had no gene match.